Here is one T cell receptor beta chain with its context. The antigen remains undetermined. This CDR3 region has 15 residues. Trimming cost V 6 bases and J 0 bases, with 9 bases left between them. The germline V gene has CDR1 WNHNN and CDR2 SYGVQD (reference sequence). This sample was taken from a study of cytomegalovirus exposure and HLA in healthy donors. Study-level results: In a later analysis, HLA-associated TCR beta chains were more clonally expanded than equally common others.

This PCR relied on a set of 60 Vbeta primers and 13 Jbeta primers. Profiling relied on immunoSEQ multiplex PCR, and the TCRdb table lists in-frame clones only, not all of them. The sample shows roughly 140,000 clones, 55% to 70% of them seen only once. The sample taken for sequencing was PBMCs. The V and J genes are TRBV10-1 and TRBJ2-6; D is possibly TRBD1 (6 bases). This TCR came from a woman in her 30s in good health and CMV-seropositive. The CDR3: CASSSDSSGANVLTF. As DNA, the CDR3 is TGCGCCAGCAGCTCGGACAGCTCTGGGGCCAACGTCCTGACTTTC.